Following are 5 T cell receptor beta chains from one sample sequenced in a study of blood T cell repertoires in COVID-19. Produced via immunoSEQ multiplex PCR; TCRdb's table is partial and in-frame only. The sample yields about 340,000 clones, 92% seen once. Sequencing was performed on PBMCs or T cells enriched from blood (not recorded which). The receptor set was obtained from a woman aged 30 to 39 who had recovered from COVID-19.

The chain recombines TRBV7-9 with TRBJ1-4; perhaps TRBD1 as D (6 bases). Germline-derived CDR1 and CDR2 are SEHNR and FQNEAQ (reference sequence). The CDR3 runs 15 residues. V dropped 3 bases and J dropped 8 bases, with 16 bases sitting between them. CDR3 nucleotides: TGTGCCAGCAGCTTGGGGACGGGGGGCGGAGAAAAACTGTTTTTT. This sequence encodes CASSLGTGGGEKLFF.

V gene TRBV27 combines with J gene TRBJ1-2, with TRBD1 identical over 7 bases. The CDR3 covers 18 residues. From germline, CDR1 is MNHEY and CDR2 SMNVEV (reference sequence). With 2 bases clipped from V and 1 base from J, the junction kept 13 bases outside the gene matches. The CDR3 protein is CASSLHWDRVEHNYGYTF. CDR3 DNA sequence: TGTGCCAGCAGTTTACATTGGGACAGAGTCGAACATAACTATGGCTACACCTTC.

CDR3 protein: CASRDNVNTEAFF. Written as DNA, the CDR3 is TGTGCCAGCCGAGACAACGTGAACACTGAAGCTTTCTTT. The V and J genes are TRBV6-5 and TRBJ1-1; D uncertain. Looked up from germline, CDR1 is MNHEY and CDR2 is SVGAGI. With 8 bases removed from V and 0 bases from J, the gap between germline ends came to 10 bases. The CDR3 length is 13 residues.

The CDR3 DNA reads as TGTGCCAGCAGCCCTCACCTCGTGAGACAGGGGGCGGGTGGCAGGGCCAACGTCCTGACTTTC. Encoded protein: CASSPHLVRQGAGGRANVLTF. The rearrangement links TRBV7-8 to TRBJ2-6; 10 nucleotides align to TRBD1. Per the germline V gene, CDR1 is SGHVS and CDR2 is FQNEAQ. J lost 5 bases, V lost 5 bases, and 21 bases had no gene match. This CDR3 has 21 residues.

This sequence joins TRBV3-1 (or the pseudogene TRBV3-2) and TRBJ1-2; D not resolved. CDR3 length equals 17 residues. CDR1 LGHDT and CDR2 YNNKEL come from the germline V gene (reference sequence). Trimming stripped 0 bases from V and 7 bases from J, with 21 bases between. The chain's CDR3 is CASSQDPLRMPSFGYTF. The CDR3 DNA reads as TGTGCCAGCAGCCAAGACCCCCTCAGGATGCCCTCCTTTGGCTACACCTTC.